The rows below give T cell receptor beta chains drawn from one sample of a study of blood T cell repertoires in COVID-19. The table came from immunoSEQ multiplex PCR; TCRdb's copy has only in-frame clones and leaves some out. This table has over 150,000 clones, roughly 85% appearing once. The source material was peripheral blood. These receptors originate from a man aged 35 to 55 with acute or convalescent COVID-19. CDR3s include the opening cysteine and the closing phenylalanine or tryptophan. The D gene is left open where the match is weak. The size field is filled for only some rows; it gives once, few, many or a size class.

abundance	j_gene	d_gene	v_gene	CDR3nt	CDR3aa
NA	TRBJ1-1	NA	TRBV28	TGTGCCGCGACAGGGAACACTGAAGCTTTCTTT	CAATGNTEAFF
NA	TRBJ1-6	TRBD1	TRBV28	TGTGCCAGCAGTTTAGTAGGACAGGGGAATTCACCCCTCCACTTT	CASSLVGQGNSPLHF
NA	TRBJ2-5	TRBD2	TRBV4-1	TGCGCCAGCAGCCAAGGGGGTCTAGCGGGGACGCAAGAGACCCAGTACTTC	CASSQGGLAGTQETQYF
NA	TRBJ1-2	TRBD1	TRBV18	TGTGCCAGCTCACCACCGGGACAGGGCTATGGCTACACCTTC	CASSPPGQGYGYTF
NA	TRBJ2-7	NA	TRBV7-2	TGTGCCAGCAGCTTAGCTGTTTCGGCGGGGCTCTACGAGCAGTACTTC	CASSLAVSAGLYEQYF
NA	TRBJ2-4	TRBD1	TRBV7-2	TGTGCCAGCAGCCCGACAGGGGGCCCAAACATTCAGTACTTC	CASSPTGGPNIQYF
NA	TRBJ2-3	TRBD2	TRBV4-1	TGCGCCAGCAGCCAAACCTCTAGCGGGGGGACAGATACGCAGTATTTT	CASSQTSSGGTDTQYF
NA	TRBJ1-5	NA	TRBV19	TGTGCCAGTAGCACGATGGACTTGAGCAATCAGCCCCAGCATTTT	CASSTMDLSNQPQHF
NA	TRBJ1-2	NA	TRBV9	TGTGCCAGCAGCCCCTCTGCGGGGGCACCAATCGGTGGGTATGGCTACACCTTC	CASSPSAGAPIGGYGYTF
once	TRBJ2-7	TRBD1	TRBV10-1	TGCGCCAGCAGTGACAGGGGGCTCGAGCAGTACTTC	CASSDRGLEQYF
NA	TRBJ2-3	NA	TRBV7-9	TGTGCCAGCAGCTTGAGGAGGCCAGATACGCAGTATTTT	CASSLRRPDTQYF
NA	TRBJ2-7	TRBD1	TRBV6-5	TGTGCCAGCAGGGGCCCGGGACAGCTATACGAGCAGTACTTC	CASRGPGQLYEQYF
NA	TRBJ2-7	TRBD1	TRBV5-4	TGTGCCAGCAGCCCCGCGGGACAGGGCTTCTACGAGCAGTACTTC	CASSPAGQGFYEQYF
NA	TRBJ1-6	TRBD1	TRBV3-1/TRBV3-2	TGTGCCAGCAGCCAAGAAGGGTACCCGGGACAGGGGGAATCACCCCTCCACTTT	CASSQEGYPGQGESPLHF
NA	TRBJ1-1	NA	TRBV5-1	TGCGCCAGCAGCTTGGTGCGCTTGGGGCCGAACACTGAAGCTTTCTTT	CASSLVRLGPNTEAFF
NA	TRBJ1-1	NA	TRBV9	TGTGCCAGCAGCGATTTAGGACAATCTGAAGCTTTCTTT	CASSDLGQSEAFF
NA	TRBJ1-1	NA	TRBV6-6	TGTGCCAGCAAAGTCGGGAACACTGAAGCTTTCTTT	CASKVGNTEAFF
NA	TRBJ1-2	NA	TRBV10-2	TGCGCCACCCTTGCGTTTGACAGGCGCCTTGGCTACACCTTC	CATLAFDRRLGYTF
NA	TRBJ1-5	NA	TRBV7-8	TGTGCCAGCAGCTTAGGAGTAGGCAGGGAGATGGGGGGGAGCAATCAGCCCCAGCATTTT	CASSLGVGREMGGSNQPQHF
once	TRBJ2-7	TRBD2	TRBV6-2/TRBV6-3	TGTGCCAGCAGTTACGGGCGGGGGGGCGTCGGATACGAGCAGTACTTC	CASSYGRGGVGYEQYF
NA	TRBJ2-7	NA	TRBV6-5	TGTGCCAGCGGGCAGGGAAACTTCTACGAGCAGTACTTC	CASGQGNFYEQYF
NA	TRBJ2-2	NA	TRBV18	TGTGCCAGCTCACCCTCCGCGGGTGGGTACACCGGGGAGCTGTTTTTT	CASSPSAGGYTGELFF
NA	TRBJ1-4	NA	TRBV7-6	TGTGCCAGCAGCGGGCAGGGGCAGTTTAATGAAAAACTGTTTTTT	CASSGQGQFNEKLFF
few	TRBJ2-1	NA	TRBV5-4	TGTGCCAGCAGCCCGGGACAAGACTCCTACAATGAGCAGTTCTTC	CASSPGQDSYNEQFF
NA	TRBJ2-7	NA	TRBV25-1	TGTGCCACTGCAGGAGGGGGGGCCAGAGGTGAGCAGTACTTC	CATAGGGARGEQYF
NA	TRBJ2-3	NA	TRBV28	TGTGCCAGCAGTCGCAGGATTGGCACAGATACGCAGTATTTT	CASSRRIGTDTQYF
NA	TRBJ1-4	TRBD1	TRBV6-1	TGTGCCAGCAGTGAATTAGCGTTTGGTACGATGACAGGGAATGAAAAACTGTTTTTT	CASSELAFGTMTGNEKLFF
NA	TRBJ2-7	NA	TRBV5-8	TGTGCCAGCAGCTTGACCGGGATCACCTACGAGCAGTACTTC	CASSLTGITYEQYF
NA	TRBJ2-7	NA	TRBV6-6	TGTGCCAGCAGTTACCCGGAGAGGCTTATTTCCTACGAGCAGTACTTC	CASSYPERLISYEQYF
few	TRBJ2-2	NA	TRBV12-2	TGTGCAAGTCGCTTACCAAGGGGACAGGAGAACACCGGGGAGCTGTTTTTT	CASRLPRGQENTGELFF
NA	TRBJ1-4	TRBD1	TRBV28	TGTGCCAGCACTAACAGGGGCACTAATGAAAAACTGTTTTTT	CASTNRGTNEKLFF
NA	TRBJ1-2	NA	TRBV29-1	TGCAGCGTTGTAGCAGGGGGCTACACCTTC	CSVVAGGYTF
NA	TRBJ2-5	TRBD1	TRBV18	TGTGCCAGCTCAGGAGAGGGGGCGCGAGGCGAGACCCAGTACTTC	CASSGEGARGETQYF
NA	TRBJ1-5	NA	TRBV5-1	TGCGCCAGCAGCTTGGAAGGGGGGGGCAATCAGCCCCAGCATTTT	CASSLEGGGNQPQHF
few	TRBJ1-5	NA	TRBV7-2	TGTGCCAGCAGCTTAGGGCAGAATCAGCCCCAGCATTTT	CASSLGQNQPQHF
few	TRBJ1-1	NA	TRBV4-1	TGCGCCAGCAGCCAAGAGTTGAAGAACCCAAGGGAGGGGGCTTTCTTT	CASSQELKNPREGAFF
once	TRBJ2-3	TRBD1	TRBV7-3	TGTGCCAGCAGCTGGGGACAGGGGGCAGATACGCAGTATTTT	CASSWGQGADTQYF
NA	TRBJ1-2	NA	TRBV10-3	TGTGCCATCAGTGACAGGGGACAAGGGTACACCTTC	CAISDRGQGYTF
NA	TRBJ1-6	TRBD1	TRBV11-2	TGTGCCAGCAGCTGGGACAGGGGAAATAATTCACCCCTCCACTTT	CASSWDRGNNSPLHF
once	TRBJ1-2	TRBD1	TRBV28	TGTGCCAGCAGTTCCCTGAGCCGGGACAGCGGTTATGGGGGCTACACCTTC	CASSSLSRDSGYGGYTF
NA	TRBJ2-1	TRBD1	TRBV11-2	TGTGCCAGCAGCCCTTTAGGGGGCAGCTACAATGAGCAGTTCTTC	CASSPLGGSYNEQFF
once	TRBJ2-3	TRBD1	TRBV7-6	TGTGCCAGCAGCTCCGGACAGGGCGGGTTCACAGATACGCAGTATTTT	CASSSGQGGFTDTQYF